These T cell receptor beta chains were read from a single sample in a study of CD8 T cells in Susac syndrome. A single record per CDR3 protein comes from TCRdb applying MiXCR to the immunoSEQ multiplex PCR reads. The table lists tens of thousands of distinct CDR3 sequences, roughly 90% of them singletons. Sequenced material: CD8+ T cells from PBMCs. Receptors originate from a human donor with multiple sclerosis. Each CDR3 is given with its conserved first and last residue. A D gene is named only where the DNA matches it firmly. Clone size, where shown, is once, few, many, or a class for clones that have expanded.

cdr3_nt,cdr3_aa,j_call,v_call,d_call,clone_size,cdr3_length
TGTGCCAGCAGCTCTCCCCCCATGAACTACATCACAGATACGCAGTATTTT,CASSSPPMNYITDTQYF,TRBJ2-3,TRBV7-8,.,.,17
TGTGCCAGCAGTTTATCGGGCACCAACTATGGCTACACCTTC,CASSLSGTNYGYTF,TRBJ1-2,TRBV27,.,once,14
TGCAGCGTTGTTGGTGGTCGTGATGGCTACACCTTC,CSVVGGRDGYTF,TRBJ1-2,TRBV29-1,.,.,12
TGTGCCAGTAGTATTTGGGACATGAACACTGAAGCTTTCTTT,CASSIWDMNTEAFF,TRBJ1-1,TRBV19,.,.,14
TGTGCCAGCAGTTACTCGTTTGGGACTAGCGGGTTCTCCTACGAGCAGTACTTC,CASSYSFGTSGFSYEQYF,TRBJ2-7,TRBV6-5,TRBD2,.,18
TGTGCCAGTAGTATTCTACCCCCGGGACAGGGGTTGGCTGAAGCTTTCTTT,CASSILPPGQGLAEAFF,TRBJ1-1,TRBV19,TRBD1,.,17
TGTGCCAGCAGTTTTAAATACGATGGCTACACCTTC,CASSFKYDGYTF,TRBJ1-2,TRBV12-3/TRBV12-4,.,.,12
TGTGCCAGCAGTGTAGCGGGAGGGCCTTCCAACGAGCAGTACTTC,CASSVAGGPSNEQYF,TRBJ2-7,TRBV2,TRBD2,.,15
TGCGCCAGCAGCCAAGTCGGGGCCGGGGAGCTGTTTTTT,CASSQVGAGELFF,TRBJ2-2,TRBV4-1,.,.,13
TGCAGTGCTAGACACCCCGGGACAACTAGCACAGATACGCAGTATTTT,CSARHPGTTSTDTQYF,TRBJ2-3,TRBV20-1,.,once,16
TGTGCCAGCAGCCGCGGACCCTCTGGGGGGCAAGAGACCCAGTACTTC,CASSRGPSGGQETQYF,TRBJ2-5,TRBV6-2/TRBV6-3,.,.,16
TGTGCCAGCGGATGGACAGGCACAGATACGCAGTATTTT,CASGWTGTDTQYF,TRBJ2-3,TRBV27,.,.,13
TGTGCTAGTGGTTCGGGACAGGGCGTGGACATTCAGTACTTC,CASGSGQGVDIQYF,TRBJ2-4,TRBV12-5,TRBD1,.,14
TGTGCCAGCAGCTTTTTGGGAGGCGGGGAGACCCAGTACTTC,CASSFLGGGETQYF,TRBJ2-5,TRBV11-2,.,.,14
TGCGCCAGCAGCTTGGACAATCTGGGTACTGAAGCTTTCTTT,CASSLDNLGTEAFF,TRBJ1-1,TRBV5-1,.,.,14
TGTGCCAGCTCACCCCAGGAAGACAATGAAAAACTGTTTTTT,CASSPQEDNEKLFF,TRBJ1-4,TRBV18,.,.,14
TGCGCCAGACCAATCCCCGGGGTAGAAGAGCAGTACTTC,CARPIPGVEEQYF,TRBJ2-7,TRBV5-1,.,.,13
TGTGCCGAAGGAGGGTCTGTGGGCACTGAAGCTTTCTTT,CAEGGSVGTEAFF,TRBJ1-1,TRBV5-4,.,.,13
TGCGCCAGCAGCCAAGAAGGACCAGGGGGTACCTACGAGCAGTACTTC,CASSQEGPGGTYEQYF,TRBJ2-7,TRBV4-1,TRBD1,.,16
TGTGCCAGCAGCAATAGGGGGCTCACAGATACGCAGTATTTT,CASSNRGLTDTQYF,TRBJ2-3,TRBV2,TRBD1,.,14
TGTGCCTGGAGTATGGACGTCTACTACGAGCAGTACTTC,CAWSMDVYYEQYF,TRBJ2-7,TRBV30,.,.,13
TGTGCCAGCAGTTACTCGGGGGGCTACACTGAAGCTTTCTTT,CASSYSGGYTEAFF,TRBJ1-1,TRBV6-5,.,.,14
TGCGCCAGCAGCTTGGGACTAGGGGGACAGACGAACACTGAAGCTTTCTTT,CASSLGLGGQTNTEAFF,TRBJ1-1,TRBV5-1,TRBD1,.,17
TGTGCCAGCAGCCAGCGGGCGGAGAATGCAACTAATGAAAAACTGTTTTTT,CASSQRAENATNEKLFF,TRBJ1-4,TRBV7-3,.,.,17
TGTGCCACCCGGGACTTGCTTTACAATGAGCAGTTCTTC,CATRDLLYNEQFF,TRBJ2-1,TRBV10-3,.,.,13
TGTGCCAGCAGGAACAGACAGGGGTGGAACGAGCAGTACTTC,CASRNRQGWNEQYF,TRBJ2-7,TRBV28,TRBD1,.,14
TGTGCCAGCAGCTTATTTCAGTACGAGCAGTACTTC,CASSLFQYEQYF,TRBJ2-7,TRBV13,.,.,12
TGTGCCAGTAGTATGGGATTCGGTGAAGCTTTCTTT,CASSMGFGEAFF,TRBJ1-1,TRBV19,.,.,12
TGTGCCAGCAGCTTAAGTGGTCTAGCCTACGAGCAGTACTTC,CASSLSGLAYEQYF,TRBJ2-7,TRBV11-2,.,.,14
TGTGCCAGCAGCATCGGACAGGGAGACGAGCAGTACTTC,CASSIGQGDEQYF,TRBJ2-7,TRBV7-3,TRBD1,few,13
TGTGCCAGTGCTGGCAATGAGCAGTTCTTC,CASAGNEQFF,TRBJ2-1,TRBV19,.,few,10
TGTGCCAGCAGCTACGGGATACCCAATGAGCAGTTCTTC,CASSYGIPNEQFF,TRBJ2-1,TRBV5-6,.,.,13
TGTGCCAGCCCGAACCCGGGGAATACGCAGTATTTT,CASPNPGNTQYF,TRBJ2-3,TRBV27,.,.,12
TGTGCCAGCAGTTCCAGCGGGGACACAGATACGCAGTATTTT,CASSSSGDTDTQYF,TRBJ2-3,TRBV6-1,TRBD2,.,14
TGTGCCAGTAGTCACGGACTAGCGGGTGTCTACGAGCAGTACTTC,CASSHGLAGVYEQYF,TRBJ2-7,TRBV19,TRBD2,.,15
TGTGCCAGTAGCGATGGGGACAGGGTTGACGAGCAGTACTTC,CASSDGDRVDEQYF,TRBJ2-7,TRBV19,TRBD1,.,14
TGTGCCAGCAGCCCCCGGTCCCCGTACCAAGAGACCCAGTACTTC,CASSPRSPYQETQYF,TRBJ2-5,TRBV6-5,.,.,15
TGCGCCAGCAGCTGGACAGGGAGGGGAACTAATGGAAAACTGTTTTTT,CASSWTGRGTNGKLFF,TRBJ1-4,TRBV5-1,TRBD1,once,16
TGTGCCAGCACCCAAGGGGGACGTGGCTACACCTTC,CASTQGGRGYTF,TRBJ1-2,TRBV9,.,.,12
TGTGCCACCAATTCCCGGGGACAGGTTTACGAGCAGTACTTC,CATNSRGQVYEQYF,TRBJ2-7,TRBV6-2/TRBV6-3,TRBD1,.,14
TGTGCCAGCAGTTTACAGGCGGGAGGTGGAAACACCATATATTTT,CASSLQAGGGNTIYF,TRBJ1-3,TRBV27,.,.,15
TGCAGTGCTAGAGAGTGGACAAAGAGGGGAAACACCATATATTTT,CSAREWTKRGNTIYF,TRBJ1-3,TRBV20-1,.,.,15
TGCGCCAGCAGCCAAGAGGGAAACACCATATATTTT,CASSQEGNTIYF,TRBJ1-3,TRBV4-3,.,.,12
TGTGCCAGTAGTATATGGGGAGTGGGCGAAAAACTGTTTTTT,CASSIWGVGEKLFF,TRBJ1-4,TRBV19,.,.,14
TGTGCCAGCAGCTTAACAGTACACCCGGGGCAGCCCCAGCATTTT,CASSLTVHPGQPQHF,TRBJ1-5,TRBV11-2,.,.,15
TGTGCCAGCCAGGATTCTCCAGGGATCTCCTACGAGCAGTACTTC,CASQDSPGISYEQYF,TRBJ2-7,TRBV2,.,.,15
TGTGCCAGCAGCAATCCAGAGACGCATAATGAAAAACTGTTTTTT,CASSNPETHNEKLFF,TRBJ1-4,TRBV21-1,.,.,15
TGTGCCAGCAGCGTCAGGGTGAGCAATGAGCAGTTCTTC,CASSVRVSNEQFF,TRBJ2-1,TRBV27,.,.,13
TGTGCCAGCAGCTTAGTAGCCAGCGGGGGCCACAATGAGCAGTTCTTC,CASSLVASGGHNEQFF,TRBJ2-1,TRBV7-9,TRBD2,.,16
TGTGCCAGCAGTTGGGGACAGGGAGACGAGCAGTACTTC,CASSWGQGDEQYF,TRBJ2-7,TRBV12-3/TRBV12-4,TRBD1,.,13
TGCGCCAGCAGCTTGGGTCGGTCGGCTAGCGGCTCCTACGAGCAGTACTTC,CASSLGRSASGSYEQYF,TRBJ2-7,TRBV5-1,TRBD2,.,17
TGTGCCAGCAGCTTAGGTGGGGGCAGATCCCTAATAGGTCAGCCCCAGCATTTT,CASSLGGGRSLIGQPQHF,TRBJ1-5,TRBV7-4,.,.,18
TGTGCCAGCAGTGAAGTAGGGATCGCCAAAAACATTCAGTACTTC,CASSEVGIAKNIQYF,TRBJ2-4,TRBV2,.,once,15
TGTGCCAGCAGCTCCGGGACTAGCGGGCAAGAGACCCAGTACTTC,CASSSGTSGQETQYF,TRBJ2-5,TRBV2,TRBD2,.,15
TGTGCCAGCAGCTTGACAGTAGCCAAAAACATTCAGTACTTC,CASSLTVAKNIQYF,TRBJ2-4,TRBV11-2,.,.,14
TGTGCCAGCAGTTCCTCGGACAGATGGGGCTACGAGCAGTACTTC,CASSSSDRWGYEQYF,TRBJ2-7,TRBV12-3/TRBV12-4,.,.,15